The 21 T cell receptor beta chains below come from one sample, sequenced in a study of CXCR3-negative and CXCR3-positive naive CD8 T cells. Study-level results: CXCR3-negative naive cells had less hydrophobic TRB CDR3s than did CXCR3-positive naive cells.

5' RACE that incorporated UMI labels was used to prepare the TRB cDNA libraries. TCRdb reworked the 5' RACE reads into one entry per CDR3 protein, no DNA. This repertoire includes about 150,000 distinct CDR3 sequences. The antigens of these receptors remain unknown. Specimen: naive CXCR3+ CD8+ T cells from blood. Subset described: CD45RO-CCR7+CD27+CD95- naive CD8+ T cells expressing CXCR3 (TNR3+). The receptors were sampled from a human donor in good health. Some clones in this sample may be carry-over from other donors' samples.

V usage is TRBV15 and J usage is TRBJ2-3; TCRdb indicates TRBD2, and absent DNA this call remains unverified. The CDR3 is 16 residues long. Per germline, CDR1 LNHNV and CDR2 YYDKDF (reference sequence). This chain's CDR3 is CATSRDGGSVPDTQYF.

The rearrangement uses TRBV29-1 and TRBJ2-2; TCRdb's assignment of TRBD1 cannot be checked, as there is no DNA. The CDR3 covers 16 residues. CDR1 and CDR2 from the germline V gene are SQVTM and ANQGSEA. The CDR3 spells CSVLVALGEGTGELFF.

The chain links TRBV29-1 to TRBJ2-7; TCRdb's assignment of TRBD2 cannot be checked, as there is no DNA. The germline gives CDR1 SQVTM, CDR2 ANQGSEA. CDR3 size: 14 residues. The CDR3 here is CSVVPSGGPYEQYF.

This sequence joins TRBV4-3 and TRBJ2-7. Germline V gene lookup returns CDR1 LGHNA and CDR2 YSLEER. The CDR3 consists of 15 residues. The CDR3 region is CASSQARTGPYEQYF.

The V call is TRBV14, the J call TRBJ2-3; there is no DNA to check the TCRdb D call of TRBD2. Germline loops: CDR1 SGHDN, CDR2 FVKESK. This CDR3 has 16 amino acids. The chain's CDR3 is CASSQEWRAGLDTQYF.

The CDR3 sequence: CASSLDVGSYEQYF. This chain connects TRBV11-2 to TRBJ2-7. The CDR3 consists of 14 residues. The germline V gene has CDR1 SGHAT and CDR2 FQNNGV.

The V and J genes are TRBV14 and TRBJ1-1; the D call of TRBD1 rests on TCRdb alone, since no DNA is present to check it. The CDR3 contains 13 residues. Germline CDR1 reads SGHDN; CDR2 reads FVKESK. The CDR3 region is CASSHIGHLEAFF.

V and J are TRBV29-1 and TRBJ2-1; without DNA, the TCRdb call of TRBD1 cannot be checked. Germline CDR1 and CDR2: SQVTM and ANQGSEA. The CDR3 is 12 residues long. CDR3 region: CSVNRGQDEQFF.

V and J are TRBV11-1 and TRBJ2-3; the D call from TCRdb, TRBD1, cannot be confirmed without DNA. CDR3 length: 16 residues. The germline gives CDR1 SGHAT, CDR2 FQDESV (reference sequence). The CDR3 reads CASSLTQGGVTDTQYF.

The chain employs TRBV12-3 or TRBV12-4 and TRBJ2-1. This CDR3 is 14 amino acids long. The CDR3 sequence: CASTSREVLNEQFF.

V usage is TRBV7-2 and J usage is TRBJ2-7. The germline gives CDR1 SGHTA, CDR2 FQGNSA. This CDR3 is built from 12 residues. The CDR3 reads CASIALSGEQYF.

The genes are TRBV12-3 or TRBV12-4 and TRBJ2-2; the D call of TRBD1 rests on TCRdb alone, since no DNA is present to check it. The CDR3 is 15 amino acids. This chain's CDR3 is CASSDDRADTGELFF.

The chain employs TRBV4-1 and TRBJ2-7. Per germline, CDR1 MGHRA and CDR2 YSYEKL. The CDR3 loop spans 14 amino acids. CDR3 in amino acids: CASSRLVGDYEQYF.

This sequence joins TRBV23-1 and TRBJ2-2; lacking DNA, the TRBD1 call made by TCRdb goes unchecked. TRBV23-1 is classed as an ORF, of uncertain function. The CDR3 runs to 16 residues. This chain's CDR3 is CASSQSWQGNTGELFF.

The chain employs TRBV12-3 or TRBV12-4 and TRBJ2-1; no DNA is available, so the TRBD2 call from TCRdb remains unchecked. The CDR3 sequence is 18 residues long. Here the CDR3 reads CASSPGLAGGPSYNEQFF.

The V and J genes are TRBV20-1 and TRBJ2-1; lacking DNA, the TRBD1 call made by TCRdb goes unchecked. The CDR3 loop spans 16 amino acids. The V gene's germline CDR1 is DFQATT and CDR2 SNEGSKA (reference sequence). This CDR3 reads CSARDRGQFSYNEQFF.

The rearrangement joins TRBV7-2 to TRBJ2-7; as DNA is missing, the TRBD1 call by TCRdb cannot be tested. The CDR3 length is 15 residues. Germline V gives CDR1 SGHTA, CDR2 FQGNSA. The CDR3: CASSFFGTGGYEQYF.

This chain connects TRBV15 to TRBJ2-7; TCRdb picks TRBD1, but there is no DNA to check that call. CDR1 and CDR2 from the germline V gene are LNHNV and YYDKDF (reference sequence). The CDR3 length is 16 residues. The CDR3 here is CATSSPGQGEEYEQYF.

The chain joins TRBV7-3 to TRBJ1-1; absent DNA, TCRdb's TRBD1 call cannot be checked. In germline, CDR1 is SGHTA, CDR2 FQGTGA. This CDR3 region has 12 residues. The CDR3 sequence: CASSPGGTEAFF.

The chain couples TRBV29-1 to TRBJ2-1. Germline lookup yields CDR1 SQVTM and CDR2 ANQGSEA. CDR3 length: 11 residues. The CDR3 protein is CSVSMGNEQFF.

The V call is TRBV7-9, the J call TRBJ1-1; no DNA is available, so the TRBD1 call from TCRdb remains unchecked. The length of the CDR3 is 18 residues. From germline, CDR1 is SEHNR and CDR2 FQNEAQ (reference sequence). The CDR3 protein is CASSSDGQGVHMNTEAFF.